Included here is one TCR beta chain sequence, with context. Its target is unknown. Sequencing targeted expressed TCRB transcripts, as all isolated RNA had been reverse transcribed. The method was immunoSEQ multiplex PCR; TCRdb's version includes in-frame clones alone and lacks a portion of them. The sample yields over 500,000 clones, around 15% seen once. The data originate from a study of beta chain features in type 1 diabetes. Study-wide results and caveats: Possible PCR preference for shorter templates applied equally to patients and controls.

V was clipped by 4 bases and J by 3 bases, with 19 bases between them. CDR3 length: 16 residues. Germline V lookup: CDR1 SGDLS, CDR2 YYNGEE. The sample taken for sequencing was naive CD4+ T cells from blood. The TCR sequence derives from a man aged 18 to 35 in good health. The rearrangement links TRBV9 to TRBJ1-1; a possible D gene is TRBD1 (5 bases). CDR3 residues: CASSLGGEVGDTEAFF. CDR3 bases: TGTGCCAGCAGCCTCGGAGGGGAGGTGGGCGACACTGAAGCTTTCTTT.